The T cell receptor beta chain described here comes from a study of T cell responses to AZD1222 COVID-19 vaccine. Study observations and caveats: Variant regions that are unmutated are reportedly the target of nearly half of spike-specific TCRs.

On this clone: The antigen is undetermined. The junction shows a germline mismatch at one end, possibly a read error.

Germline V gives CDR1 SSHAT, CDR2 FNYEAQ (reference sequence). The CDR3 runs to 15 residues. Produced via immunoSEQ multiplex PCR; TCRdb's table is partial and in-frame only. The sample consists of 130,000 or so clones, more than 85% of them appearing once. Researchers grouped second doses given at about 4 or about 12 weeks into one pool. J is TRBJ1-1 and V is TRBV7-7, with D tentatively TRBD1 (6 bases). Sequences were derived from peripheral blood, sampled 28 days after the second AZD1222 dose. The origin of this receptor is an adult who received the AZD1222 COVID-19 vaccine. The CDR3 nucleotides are TGTGCTAGCAGAAACTGGGGGGGGCAAGACACTGAAGCTTTCTTT. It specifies CASRNWGGQDTEAFF.